Below, 12 T cell receptor beta chains from the same sample are listed, as sequenced in a study of blood T cell repertoires in COVID-19. This table comes from immunoSEQ multiplex PCR, and its TCRdb copy is limited to in-frame clones, with some not included. Of around 360,000 clones listed, about 87% are singletons. Source material: PBMCs or T cells enriched from blood (not recorded which). The receptor source for this set is a man aged 40-49 years in a cohort exposed to, infected with or recovered from COVID-19 (not recorded which).

The CDR3 protein is CASSLLSETYNEQFF. For the CDR3, the DNA is TGTGCCAGCAGCTTACTGAGCGAGACCTACAATGAGCAGTTCTTC. The chain joins TRBV6-5 to TRBJ2-1; D is undetermined. Germline V gene sequence: CDR1 MNHEY, CDR2 SVGAGI. This CDR3 comprises 15 residues. With 6 bases removed from V and 2 bases from J, the gap between germline ends came to 14 bases.

This clone was found a few times. The V call is TRBV10-1, the J call TRBJ2-1; 12 nucleotides line up with TRBD2. The CDR3 runs to 15 residues. V lost 1 base, J lost 10 bases, and 5 bases stayed unmatched. From germline, CDR1 is WNHNN and CDR2 SYGVQD (reference sequence). In DNA form, the CDR3 reads TGCGCCAGCAGTGAGTTGACTAGCGGGAGTGACGAGCAGTTCTTC. Encoded protein: CASSELTSGSDEQFF.

The gene calls are TRBV5-1 and TRBJ1-3, with TRBD1 identical over 9 bases. J lost 0 bases, V lost 4 bases, and 5 bases had no gene match. Germline values: CDR1 SGHRS, CDR2 YFSETQ. The CDR3 is 16 residues long. The CDR3 DNA follows: TGCGCCAGCAGCACCGGACAGGGGACCTCTGGAAACACCATATATTTT. Translating it yields CASSTGQGTSGNTIYF.

J is TRBJ2-7 and V is TRBV3-1 (or the pseudogene TRBV3-2), with 8 bases fitting TRBD2. The CDR3 loop spans 14 amino acids. With 4 bases clipped from V and 2 bases from J, the junction kept 4 bases outside the gene matches. Germline CDR1 reads LGHDT; CDR2 reads YNNKEL (reference sequence). The CDR3 DNA follows: TGTGCCAGCAGCCCGACTAGCGTTGCCTACGAGCAGTACTTC. Residues: CASSPTSVAYEQYF.

The chain recombines TRBV27 with TRBJ1-6; 11 bases map to TRBD1. J lost 4 bases, V lost 5 bases, and 7 bases had no gene match. Germline V gives CDR1 MNHEY, CDR2 SMNVEV (reference sequence). The CDR3 spans 17 residues. CDR3 in amino acids: CASSTRTGGAYNSPLHF. DNA for the CDR3: TGTGCCAGCAGTACAAGGACAGGGGGCGCTTATAATTCACCCCTCCACTTT.

This clone was counted a single time. The chain joins TRBV27 to TRBJ1-4; 7 positions match TRBD1. The CDR3 runs 15 residues. CDR1 MNHEY and CDR2 SMNVEV come from the germline V gene (reference sequence). The ends lost 4 bases at V and 8 bases at J; junction bases unmatched: 10. CDR3 residues: CASSSDREPREKLFF. The CDR3 nucleotides read TGTGCCAGCAGTTCTGACAGGGAGCCTCGAGAAAAACTGTTTTTT.

The chain recombines TRBV6-5 with TRBJ1-1; the D gene is possibly TRBD1 (5 bases). With 7 bases removed from V and 0 bases from J, the gap between germline ends came to 12 bases. Germline V lookup: CDR1 MNHEY, CDR2 SVGAGI. This CDR3 is 14 amino acids long. CDR3 protein: CASKGLGMNTEAFF. In DNA form, the CDR3 reads TGTGCCAGCAAGGGGCTCGGCATGAACACTGAAGCTTTCTTT.

The chain employs TRBV6-5 and TRBJ2-3, with D maybe TRBD2 (5 bases). CDR1 is MNHEY and CDR2 is SVGAGI in the germline V gene. Deletions cut 2 bases from V and 5 bases from J, with 17 bases between. The CDR3 is 16 amino acids. This CDR3 reads CASSYRGLYGGDTQYF. The CDR3 nucleotides read TGTGCCAGCAGTTACCGCGGACTTTATGGAGGAGATACGCAGTATTTT.

The V gene is TRBV5-1, the J gene TRBJ1-2; no clear D gene. Trimming pared 4 bases from V and 0 bases from J, leaving 7 bases between. This CDR3 is built from 13 residues. Germline loops: CDR1 SGHRS, CDR2 YFSETQ. The CDR3 is CASSPSANYGYTF. In DNA, the CDR3 is TGCGCCAGCAGCCCTTCTGCTAACTATGGCTACACCTTC.

This sequence joins TRBV18 and TRBJ2-7; 8 positions match TRBD1. V was clipped by 3 bases and J by 6 bases; unmatched bases: 7. Looked up from germline, CDR1 is KGHSH and CDR2 is LQKENI. CDR3 length equals 14 residues. This chain's CDR3 is CASSPTGASSEQYF. Here the CDR3 DNA reads TGTGCCAGCTCACCGACAGGGGCTAGCTCCGAGCAGTACTTC.

The rearrangement uses TRBV10-1 and TRBJ1-2; TRBD1 aligns across 11 bases. With V trimmed by 5 bases and J by 4 bases, 3 bases remained unmatched. Germline lookup yields CDR1 WNHNN and CDR2 SYGVQD (reference sequence). CDR3 length: 14 amino acids. CDR3 residues: CASSTGTGGYGYTF. The DNA of the CDR3 is TGCGCCAGCAGTACCGGGACAGGGGGCTATGGCTACACCTTC.

This chain joins TRBV11-2 and TRBJ1-1, with D possibly being TRBD1 (6 bases). Trimming cost V 4 bases and J 1 base, with 10 bases left between them. The germline gives CDR1 SGHAT, CDR2 FQNNGV. The CDR3 spans 14 residues. The CDR3 is CASSSLQGNTEAFF. Written as DNA, the CDR3 is TGTGCCAGCAGCTCACTACAGGGGAACACTGAAGCTTTCTTT.